Below are 2 T cell receptor beta chains sequenced from a single sample in a study of blood T cell repertoires in COVID-19. Libraries were prepared by immunoSEQ multiplex PCR; TCRdb keeps only in-frame clonotypes and omits some of them. Of just under 150,000 clones listed, around 90% are singletons. Sequencing was performed on peripheral blood. Receptors originate from a human donor in a cohort sampled during active COVID-19.

This clone was seen only once. The chain links TRBV5-1 to TRBJ1-5; 7 nucleotides line up with TRBD1. The CDR3 loop spans 18 amino acids. V dropped 2 bases and J dropped 0; count of bases not matched to a gene: 11. Germline assignment: CDR1 SGHRS and CDR2 YFSETQ. The CDR3 reads CASSLRGTEPYSNQPQHF. The CDR3 DNA reads as TGCGCCAGCAGCTTACGCGGGACAGAACCCTATAGCAATCAGCCCCAGCATTTT. Combining the CDR3 with reference TRBV5-1 and TRBJ1-5 gives the whole variable domain KAGVTQTPRYLIKTRGQQVTLSCSPISGHRSVSWYQQTPGQGLQFLFEYFSETQRNKGNFPGRFSGRQFSNSRSEMNVSTLELGDSALYLCASSLRGTEPYSNQPQHFGDGTRLSIL.

J is TRBJ1-1 and V is TRBV18; D ambiguous. CDR3 length: 14 residues. CDR1 KGHSH and CDR2 LQKENI come from the germline V gene. V dropped 0 bases and J dropped 1 base, with 6 bases sitting between them. The CDR3 is CASSPPAGNTEAFF. Here the CDR3 DNA reads TGTGCCAGCTCACCACCAGCAGGGAACACTGAAGCTTTCTTT.